Listed here are 23 T cell receptor beta chains from one sample, sequenced in a study of blood T cell repertoires in COVID-19. Method: immunoSEQ multiplex PCR; TCRdb's copy keeps in-frame clones and lacks some. In the table there are approximately 200,000 clones, about 95% of which are singletons. The sequenced sample was peripheral blood. These receptors were taken from a man aged 25-40 years with COVID-19, enrolled during active disease.

This chain links TRBV2 with TRBJ1-1; TRBD1 matches 8 bases. The CDR3 loop spans 13 amino acids. V lost 6 bases to trimming and J lost 5 bases; unmatched junction nucleotides: 5. The germline V gene has CDR1 SNHLY and CDR2 FYNNEI. The CDR3 spells CASRDRVDTEAFF. The CDR3 DNA reads as TGTGCCAGCAGGGACAGGGTGGATACTGAAGCTTTCTTT.

The chain employs TRBV6-5 and TRBJ1-6; possibly TRBD1 for D (6 bases). The CDR3 extends over 14 amino acids. Germline V gives CDR1 MNHEY, CDR2 SVGAGI. V dropped 7 bases and J dropped 6 bases, with 13 bases sitting between them. The CDR3 loop reads CASTPGHRNSPLHF. The CDR3 DNA reads as TGTGCCAGCACCCCGGGACATCGTAATTCACCCCTCCACTTT.

V usage is TRBV5-1 and J usage is TRBJ1-2; 7 nucleotides match TRBD1. V dropped 1 base and J dropped 5; count of bases not matched to a gene: 8. Germline CDR1 reads SGHRS; CDR2 reads YFSETQ. The CDR3 totals 15 residues. CDR3 in amino acids: CASSLYPGTEYGYTF. The CDR3 DNA reads TGCGCCAGCAGCTTGTATCCCGGGACAGAGTATGGCTACACCTTC.

V usage is TRBV19 and J usage is TRBJ2-7; 9 bases align to TRBD1. V was clipped by 3 bases and J by 4 bases; unmatched bases: 7. Per the germline V gene, CDR1 is LNHDA and CDR2 is SQIVND (reference sequence). The CDR3 is 15 residues long. The CDR3 bases are TGTGCCAGTAGTATGCCCGGGACAGGGCGGTACGAGCAGTACTTC. Its protein product is CASSMPGTGRYEQYF.

This sequence joins TRBV9 and TRBJ1-1; the match to TRBD1 covers 7 bases. V was pared by 3 bases and J by 1 base, with 3 bases of the junction left unmatched. Germline loops: CDR1 SGDLS, CDR2 YYNGEE. The CDR3 has 14 amino acids. The CDR3 bases are TGTGCCAGCAGCGCCCAGGGGGAGAACACTGAAGCTTTCTTT. Amino acid sequence: CASSAQGENTEAFF.

The chain employs TRBV12-3 or TRBV12-4 and TRBJ2-4, with 7 positions matching TRBD1. This CDR3 has 13 amino acids. Germline trimming cut 5 bases from V and 9 bases from J; bases unmatched to any gene: 7. This chain's CDR3 is CASSQTGLVIQYF. The CDR3 DNA reads as TGTGCCAGCAGTCAGACAGGGTTGGTCATTCAGTACTTC.

V is TRBV27 and J is TRBJ1-5, with a weak D call TRBD1 (5 bases). Trimming removed 5 bases from V and 0 bases from J, with 14 bases in between. The CDR3 consists of 16 residues. Germline V gives CDR1 MNHEY, CDR2 SMNVEV (reference sequence). Here the CDR3 DNA reads TGTGCCAGCAGTAGGTCAGGGCCTTATAGCAATCAGCCCCAGCATTTT. Encoded protein: CASSRSGPYSNQPQHF.

This clone was seen only once. J is TRBJ2-7 and V is TRBV4-1, with D uncertain. Trimming removed 2 bases at V and 4 bases at J, with 9 bases between. The CDR3 runs 13 residues. The germline gives CDR1 MGHRA, CDR2 YSYEKL. CDR3 protein: CASSQYTGYEQYF. The CDR3 nucleotides are TGCGCCAGCAGCCAATATACCGGGTACGAGCAGTACTTC.

The J gene is TRBJ1-5, the V gene TRBV20-1, with TRBD1 matching 9 bases. Germline values: CDR1 DFQATT, CDR2 SNEGSKA (reference sequence). The CDR3 runs 13 residues. Trimming at V came to 3 bases and at J to 4 bases, leaving 1 base not matched to a gene. CDR3: CSASGTGNQPQHF. CDR3 nucleotides: TGCAGTGCTAGTGGGACAGGGAATCAGCCCCAGCATTTT.

The chain links TRBV10-3 to TRBJ1-2, with D maybe TRBD1 (6 bases). In germline, CDR1 is ENHRY, CDR2 SYGVKD. The CDR3 runs to 14 residues. Trimming pared 6 bases from V and 5 bases from J, leaving 16 bases between. CDR3 nucleotide sequence: TGTGCCATCAGGTCGGACAGAGAGGGATATGGCTACACCTTC. Protein: CAIRSDREGYGYTF.

The chain combines TRBV10-2 with TRBJ2-1; 8 nucleotides agree with TRBD2. The CDR3 is made up of 17 amino acids. J was trimmed by 7 bases and V by 4 bases; bases with no gene match: 15. The germline CDR1 and CDR2 sequences are WSHSY and SAAADI. The CDR3 bases are TGCGCCAGCAGTGGGGCCGGGGGAGCGGGGGTACGTAATGAGCAGTTCTTC. Amino acid sequence: CASSGAGGAGVRNEQFF.

CDR3 residues: CASRPGLAGGGSDTQYF. DNA for the CDR3: TGCGCCAGCAGACCGGGACTAGCGGGGGGTGGGTCAGATACGCAGTATTTT. The rearrangement links TRBV10-2 to TRBJ2-3; 15 bases agree with TRBD2. Unmatched junction bases numbered 8, after V lost 6 bases and J lost 4 bases. The CDR3 is 17 residues long. The germline V gene encodes CDR1 WSHSY and CDR2 SAAADI.

The rearrangement joins TRBV11-1 to TRBJ2-3; maybe TRBD1 (5 bases). CDR1 and CDR2 (germline): SGHAT, FQDESV (reference sequence). Trimming took 5 bases from V and 1 from J, leaving 13 bases between them. The CDR3 contains 15 residues. The CDR3 sequence is CASSRQRTRTDTQYF. DNA of the CDR3: TGTGCCAGCAGCCGACAGCGAACGCGCACAGATACGCAGTATTTT. The full variable domain, in which reference TRBV11-1 and TRBJ2-3 provide the parts outside the CDR3, is EAEVAQSPRYKITEKSQAVAFWCDPISGHATLYWYRQILGQGPELLVQFQDESVVDDSQLPKDRFSAERLKGVDSTLKIQPAELGDSAMYLCASSRQRTRTDTQYFGPGTRLTVL.

The chain has TRBV27 and TRBJ1-3; D is possibly TRBD1 (6 bases). This CDR3 comprises 15 residues. The ends were cut back, 5 bases at V and 0 bases at J, with 11 bases in the middle. CDR1 and CDR2 from the germline V gene are MNHEY and SMNVEV (reference sequence). CDR3 in amino acids: CASSMTGLSGNTIYF. In nucleotides, the CDR3 is TGTGCCAGCAGTATGACAGGCCTCTCTGGAAACACCATATATTTT.

The DNA of the CDR3 is TGTGCCACGGGGGGAGGGACGGAGGCCTACGAGCAGTACTTC. It translates to CATGGGTEAYEQYF. The chain couples TRBV27 to TRBJ2-7; 7 bases line up with TRBD2. V lost 10 bases, J lost 2 bases, and 11 bases stayed unmatched. The CDR3 sequence is 14 residues long. The germline V gene encodes CDR1 MNHEY and CDR2 SMNVEV (reference sequence).

This clone turned up a few times. The V and J genes are TRBV6-1 and TRBJ1-1; D not resolved. CDR1 MNHNS and CDR2 SASEGT come from the germline V gene. V lost 0 bases and J lost 4, with 12 bases in between. This CDR3 region has 15 residues. The CDR3 nucleotides are TGTGCCAGCAGTGAAGCGGTTACGGGTTCCACTGAAGCTTTCTTT. It is translated as CASSEAVTGSTEAFF.

V is TRBV6-5 and J is TRBJ1-1; 12 nucleotides match TRBD1. The CDR3 totals 13 residues. Trimming removed 6 bases from V and 12 bases from J; junction bases left unmatched: 8. Germline CDR1 MNHEY, CDR2 SVGAGI. For the CDR3, the DNA is TGTGCCAGCAGCATTACGGGACAGGGGGCAACTTTCTTT. Translating it yields CASSITGQGATFF.

The chain links TRBV6-6 to TRBJ2-1; 13 nucleotides align to TRBD2. Germline V CDR1 and CDR2: MNHNY, SVGAGI (reference sequence). J was trimmed by 7 bases and V by 10 bases; bases with no gene match: 7. The CDR3 consists of 14 residues. CDR3 nucleotides: TGTGCCACCCGGACTAGCGGGGGCAAGAATGAGCAGTTCTTC. This gives the protein CATRTSGGKNEQFF.

This chain links TRBV12-5 with TRBJ1-5, with 9 bases lining up with TRBD1. The V and J ends lost 9 bases and 6 bases, in that order; junction bases with no gene match: 6. CDR3 length: 13 residues. Germline V gives CDR1 LGHNT, CDR2 FRNRAP. The CDR3 protein is CASSGTGIQPQHF. CDR3 coding DNA: TGTGCTAGCTCCGGGACAGGGATTCAGCCCCAGCATTTT.

This chain joins TRBV15 and TRBJ2-1, with 9 bases matching TRBD1. CDR1 is LNHNV, CDR2 YYDKDF, per germline (reference sequence). V was pared by 2 bases and J by 8 bases, with 10 bases of the junction left unmatched. The CDR3 consists of 16 residues. The CDR3 DNA reads as TGTGCCACCAGCAGACAGGTGGGGACAGGGATCGATGAGCAGTTCTTC. The encoded protein is CATSRQVGTGIDEQFF.

The V and J genes are TRBV3-1 (or the pseudogene TRBV3-2) and TRBJ2-7; 7 positions match TRBD2. Germline V gene data show CDR1 as LGHDT and CDR2 as YNNKEL (reference sequence). J gave up 6 bases and V 1 base, and 6 bases lay outside the gene matches. CDR3 length: 14 residues. This CDR3 reads CASSQGGGEVEQYF. The CDR3, as DNA: TGTGCCAGCAGCCAAGGGGGAGGGGAGGTCGAGCAGTACTTC.

The chain links TRBV19 to TRBJ1-5; weak D call: TRBD1 (6 bases). Germline assignment: CDR1 LNHDA and CDR2 SQIVND (reference sequence). The CDR3 consists of 15 residues. The V gene lost 3 bases and the J gene lost 6 bases, with 15 bases spanning the gap. CDR3 nucleotides: TGTGCCAGTAGTATCGGACAGTCGGATACTCAGCCCCAGCATTTT. Amino acids: CASSIGQSDTQPQHF.

This chain joins TRBV3-1 (or the pseudogene TRBV3-2) and TRBJ1-3; no clear D gene. V gave up 1 base and J gave up 3 bases, with 7 bases separating them. Per germline, CDR1 LGHDT and CDR2 YNNKEL (reference sequence). CDR3 length: 14 amino acids. The CDR3: CASSQVGHGNTIYF. CDR3 nucleotides: TGTGCCAGCAGCCAAGTTGGGCATGGAAACACCATATATTTT.